This T cell receptor beta chain was identified in a study of blood T cell repertoires in COVID-19. Across the whole study: Some COVID-19 samples were acute and others convalescent; all came from the United States, Italy and Spain. T cells, B-cell-depleted T cells, or PBMCs supplied cDNA or gDNA.

Repertoires were generated with immunoSEQ multiplex PCR, while TCRdb's copy carries only in-frame clones and drops some. The sample shows about 230,000 clones, 65% to 85% of them seen only once. This clone has only a few counts. The specimen was peripheral blood. This receptor was taken from a woman older than 75 with acute or convalescent COVID-19.

The CDR3 sequence is CSAVQGNTEAFF. In nucleotides, the CDR3 is TGCAGCGCCGTTCAGGGGAACACTGAAGCTTTCTTT. The rearrangement links TRBV29-1 to TRBJ1-1; the D gene is possibly TRBD1 (5 bases). Germline V lookup: CDR1 SQVTM, CDR2 ANQGSEA. The CDR3 length is 12 residues. The germline V and J ends were trimmed by 7 bases and 1 base, with 10 bases remaining between them.